Below are 25 T cell receptor beta chains sequenced from a single sample in a study of Graves' ophthalmopathy and Graves' hyperthyroidism listed by TCRdb under 2018. The sample was run on an Illumina HiSeq 2000. For repertoire sequencing, TCR beta CDR3 regions were amplified from RNA transcripts. The first round of RT-PCR was done with HTBI primers and the Qiagen OneStep RT-PCR kit, and was followed by a second round of multiplex PCR, then size selection and purification. Using fastp at Q25 and MiXCR, TCRdb reprocessed the public reads and kept productive beta chains. Under each unique CDR3 protein, matching rows form one entry showing the most common genes and DNA. This sample holds some 350,000 distinct CDR3 sequences; roughly 15% were observed only once. 2.4% of the sample belongs to the ten largest clones. The sample was peripheral blood. These receptors came from an adult woman with stable Graves' hyperthyroidism.

This clonotype was seen more than once but under ten times. The CDR3 is CASSLALELAGEWTGELFF. CDR3 nucleotides: TGTGCCAGCAGCTTAGCCTTGGAACTAGCGGGAGAATGGACCGGGGAGCTGTTTTTT. The chain uses TRBV7-2 and TRBJ2-2, with 11 positions matching TRBD2. CDR3 length equals 19 residues. Germline-derived CDR1 and CDR2 are SGHTA and FQGNSA. Losses at the gene ends were 0 bases for V and 5 bases for J; bases not matched to a gene: 11.

This clonotype was seen at least ten times. This chain uses TRBV30 with TRBJ1-5; D ambiguous. The CDR3 spans 11 residues. Trimming pared 5 bases from V and 7 bases from J, leaving 9 bases between. In germline, CDR1 is GTSNPN, CDR2 SVGIG (reference sequence). CDR3 sequence (DNA): TGTGCCTGGGGAAGGCAGCAGCCCCAGCATTTT. It encodes CAWGRQQPQHF. The entire variable domain, with the rest obtained from reference TRBV30 and TRBJ1-5, is as follows: SQTIHQWPATLVQPVGSPLSLECTVEGTSNPNLYWYRQAAGRGLQLLFYSVGIGQISSEVPQNLSASRPQDRQFILSSKKLLLSDSGFYLCAWGRQQPQHFGDGTRLSIL.

This clonotype was seen many times. The genes are TRBV27 and TRBJ2-7; unclear D gene. V lost 6 bases, J lost 4 bases, and 13 bases lay in between. The CDR3 covers 13 residues. From germline, CDR1 is MNHEY and CDR2 SMNVEV (reference sequence). As DNA, the CDR3 is TGTGCCAGCAGCAAAGGAGAGTCGTACGAGCAGTACTTC. It encodes CASSKGESYEQYF.

This clonotype came up a few times. The chain carries TRBV20-1 and TRBJ2-7; TRBD2 aligns across 7 bases. CDR1 and CDR2 from the germline V gene are DFQATT and SNEGSKA (reference sequence). V dropped 3 bases and J dropped 4; count of bases not matched to a gene: 9. The CDR3 totals 14 residues. The DNA for the CDR3 is TGCAGTGCTAGTCACCTCAGCGGGATTTACGAGCAGTACTTC. Translating gives CSASHLSGIYEQYF.

This clonotype was picked up many times. An end of the junction differs from the germline gene, which may be a read error. The chain employs TRBV2 and TRBJ2-7; 9 nucleotides line up with TRBD2. Germline CDR1 reads SNHLY; CDR2 reads FYNNEI. The CDR3 spans 14 residues. The CDR3 spells CVSSEMTSGIEQYF. Here the CDR3 DNA reads TGTGTCAGCAGTGAAATGACTAGCGGAATCGAGCAGTACTTC. Filled out from reference TRBV2 and TRBJ2-7, the complete variable domain reads EPEVTQTPSHQVTQMGQEVILRCVPISNHLYFYWYRQILGQKVEFLVSFYNNEISEKSEIFDDQFSVERPDGSNFTLKIRSTKLEDSAMYFCVSSEMTSGIEQYFGPGTRLTVT.

This clonotype was seen repeatedly, ten times or more. J is TRBJ1-2 and V is TRBV20-1, with D maybe TRBD1 (6 bases). Germline V gene data show CDR1 as DFQATT and CDR2 as SNEGSKA (reference sequence). The V end lost 0 bases, the J end lost 0 bases, and 11 bases lay between the germline ends. This CDR3 has 15 residues. The CDR3 region has the DNA TGCAGTGCTAGAGACCGGGACAAGACTAACTATGGCTACACCTTC. It translates to CSARDRDKTNYGYTF.

This clonotype was seen ten or more times. The CDR3 region is CAWTGGNYGYTF. DNA of the CDR3: TGTGCCTGGACAGGGGGGAACTATGGCTACACCTTC. The chain employs TRBV30 and TRBJ1-2; 7 nucleotides agree with TRBD1. There are 12 residues in the CDR3. Germline-derived CDR1 and CDR2 are GTSNPN and SVGIG (reference sequence). The V gene end was trimmed by 4 bases and the J gene end by 2 bases; junction bases not matched to a gene: 1.

The rearrangement uses TRBV7-3 and TRBJ1-2; weak D call: TRBD1 (5 bases). V shed 2 bases and J shed 9 bases, with 13 bases lying between them. Germline V gene lookup returns CDR1 SGHTA and CDR2 FQGTGA. The CDR3 extends over 13 amino acids. The DNA of the CDR3 is TGTGCCAGCAGCTTACGAGGGACCTGGCGCTACACCTTC. Residues: CASSLRGTWRYTF.

This clonotype was seen repeatedly, ten times or more. V and J are TRBV7-6 and TRBJ2-7; TRBD1 aligns across 9 bases. V shed 5 bases, J shed 0 bases, and the junction held 5 bases outside the gene matches. From germline, CDR1 is SGHVS and CDR2 FNYEAQ. This CDR3 is 15 amino acids long. The CDR3: CASSRDRGSSYEQYF. The DNA of the CDR3 is TGTGCCAGCAGCCGCGACAGGGGGAGCTCCTACGAGCAGTACTTC.

At least ten counts were recorded for this clonotype. The chain carries TRBV28 and TRBJ2-7; D remains ambiguous. The CDR3 runs to 14 residues. Germline loops: CDR1 MDHEN, CDR2 SYDVKM. V gave up 2 bases and J gave up 1 base, with 9 bases separating them. The CDR3 region has the DNA TGTGCCAGCAGTTTAGTACACAGATCCTACGAGCAGTACTTC. Its protein is CASSLVHRSYEQYF.

With respect to this clonotype: Since a much larger clone is just one base distant, this may be a read error. The chain links TRBV4-1 to TRBJ2-7; 10 nucleotides agree with TRBD2. The ends lost 4 bases at V and 0 bases at J; junction bases unmatched: 12. There are 18 residues in the CDR3. Germline-derived CDR1 and CDR2 are MGHRA and YSYEKL. The CDR3 DNA is TGCGCCAGCAGCCTAGCAGCCGGGACTAGCGCCTACTCCTACGAGCAGTACGTC. Protein product: CASSLAAGTSAYSYEQYV.

This clonotype was counted many times. The rearrangement links TRBV11-3 to TRBJ2-7; the D gene is possibly TRBD2 (6 bases). Germline-derived CDR1 and CDR2 are SGHNT and YENEEA. This CDR3 is 12 amino acids long. V was clipped by 5 bases and J by 5 bases, with 10 bases between them. The CDR3 coding sequence is TGTGCCAGCAGCGGGCGGGAAAACGAGCAGTACTTC. Translating gives CASSGRENEQYF.

This clonotype was observed many times. The J gene is TRBJ1-1, the V gene TRBV20-1, with D perhaps TRBD1 (5 bases). The CDR3 consists of 15 residues. Trimming shortened V by 4 bases and J by 1 base, and 16 bases separated the two germline ends. CDR1 is DFQATT, CDR2 SNEGSKA, per germline (reference sequence). The CDR3 bases are TGCAGTGCTAAGACAGTCACCACGGGGAACACTGAAGCTTTCTTT. It is translated as CSAKTVTTGNTEAFF.

This clonotype was counted many times. The chain has TRBV27 and TRBJ1-1; D unclear. V was shortened by 5 bases and J by 11 bases, with 18 bases between the two germline ends. Germline V gives CDR1 MNHEY, CDR2 SMNVEV (reference sequence). CDR3 length: 13 amino acids. CDR3: CASSQDPMSSAFF. CDR3 coding DNA: TGTGCCAGCAGTCAGGACCCGATGAGTTCCGCTTTCTTT.

To note about this clonotype: Possible read error: a much larger clone is one base away. The gene calls are TRBV7-9 and TRBJ1-3, with D unclear. CDR3 length: 14 amino acids. The germline V gene encodes CDR1 SEHNR and CDR2 FQNEAQ (reference sequence). This chain's CDR3 is CVSSNPGAGNTIYF. The CDR3 DNA is TGTGTCAGCAGCAACCCTGGAGCTGGAAACACCATATATTTT.

This clonotype appeared many times. This chain connects TRBV20-1 to TRBJ1-5; D might be TRBD1 (6 bases). The CDR3 sequence is 14 residues long. V lost 1 base, J lost 6 bases, and 13 bases lay in between. Germline values: CDR1 DFQATT, CDR2 SNEGSKA (reference sequence). Here the CDR3 reads CSARGRGASQPQHF. The CDR3 DNA reads TGCAGTGCTAGAGGGCGGGGGGCGAGTCAGCCCCAGCATTTT.

The table lists this clonotype with a count of one. V is TRBV28 and J is TRBJ2-2; D uncertain. CDR3 length equals 17 residues. Trimming removed 6 bases from V and 0 bases from J, with 17 bases in between. CDR1 MDHEN and CDR2 SYDVKM come from the germline V gene. The DNA for the CDR3 is TGTGCCAGCAGACCCGTCTGGAACACTACGAACACCGGGGAGCTGTTTTTT. As protein: CASRPVWNTTNTGELFF. Using reference TRBV28 and TRBJ2-2 for the parts outside the CDR3, the full variable domain is DVKVTQSSRYLVKRTGEKVFLECVQDMDHENMFWYRQDPGLGLRLIYFSYDVKMKEKGDIPEGYSVSREKKERFSLILESASTNQTSMYLCASRPVWNTTNTGELFFGEGSRLTVL.

This clonotype occurred many times. The chain has TRBV20-1 and TRBJ2-7, with D possibly matching TRBD2 (6 bases). Germline CDR1 and CDR2: DFQATT and SNEGSKA (reference sequence). There are 15 residues in the CDR3. Trimming pared 1 base from V and 3 bases from J, leaving 16 bases between. The CDR3 bases are TGCAGTGCTAGAGTCTCGGAGGGTTATAGCTACGAGCAGTACTTC. Amino acid sequence: CSARVSEGYSYEQYF.

This clonotype showed up many times. The chain recombines TRBV28 with TRBJ2-7; a weak D match, TRBD1 (5 bases). The CDR3 loop spans 14 amino acids. Germline lookup yields CDR1 MDHEN and CDR2 SYDVKM. V lost 3 bases and J 2 bases, leaving 11 bases between the germline ends. For the CDR3, the DNA is TGTGCCAGCAGTTTGACAGCTCCCACCTACGAGCAGTACTTC. Its protein product is CASSLTAPTYEQYF.

The sample holds many counts of this clonotype. The chain recombines TRBV2 with TRBJ2-5, with D tentatively TRBD2 (7 bases). The CDR3 runs 15 residues. Per the germline V gene, CDR1 is SNHLY and CDR2 is FYNNEI. Trimming removed 6 bases from V and 2 bases from J, with 16 bases in between. CDR3: CASRQTRGGQETQYF. The CDR3 DNA is TGTGCCAGCAGGCAGACCAGGGGAGGGCAAGAGACCCAGTACTTC. Together with reference TRBV2 and TRBJ2-5, the CDR3 gives the full variable domain: EPEVTQTPSHQVTQMGQEVILRCVPISNHLYFYWYRQILGQKVEFLVSFYNNEISEKSEIFDDQFSVERPDGSNFTLKIRSTKLEDSAMYFCASRQTRGGQETQYFGPGTRLLVL.

This clonotype was recorded many times. The chain couples TRBV12-5 to TRBJ2-5; TRBD1 is a possible D gene (6 bases). The V end lost 0 bases, the J end lost 4 bases, and 15 bases lay between the germline ends. This CDR3 contains 16 residues. The germline gives CDR1 LGHNT, CDR2 FRNRAP. This chain's CDR3 is CASGLVVTGFLETQYF. DNA of the CDR3: TGTGCTAGTGGTTTGGTAGTAACAGGGTTTTTAGAGACCCAGTACTTC.

Ten or more counts support this clonotype. The chain couples TRBV11-2 to TRBJ2-7; 11 bases are shared with TRBD2. From germline, CDR1 is SGHAT and CDR2 FQNNGV. With V trimmed by 5 bases and J by 0 bases, 12 bases remained unmatched. This CDR3 is 18 amino acids long. This CDR3 is CASSLHPRTSGSSYEQYF. Here the CDR3 DNA reads TGTGCCAGCAGCCTCCATCCACGCACTAGCGGGAGCTCCTACGAGCAGTACTTC.

This clonotype has at least ten counts. The chain combines TRBV28 with TRBJ2-5; no reliable D call. Germline assignment: CDR1 MDHEN and CDR2 SYDVKM. The V gene lost 2 bases and the J gene lost 1 base, with 8 bases spanning the gap. This CDR3 spans 14 amino acids. The DNA of the CDR3 is TGTGCCAGCAGTTTACAGGATACCCAAGAGACCCAGTACTTC. Translated, it gives CASSLQDTQETQYF.

The table lists this clonotype with a few counts. The chain employs TRBV19 and TRBJ1-1; TRBD1 matches at 7 bases. Germline V CDR1 and CDR2: LNHDA, SQIVND (reference sequence). CDR3 size: 14 residues. With 3 bases clipped from V and 5 bases from J, the junction kept 6 bases outside the gene matches. Here the CDR3 reads CASSMGTDLTEAFF. CDR3 DNA: TGTGCCAGTAGTATGGGGACAGACCTGACTGAAGCTTTCTTT.

The chain links TRBV12-3 or TRBV12-4 to TRBJ2-7; D tentatively reads TRBD1 or TRBD2 (5 bases each). There are 13 residues in the CDR3. V was shortened by 3 bases and J by 6 bases, with 12 bases between the two germline ends. This CDR3 is CASSLVGEGEQYF. The CDR3 region has the DNA TGTGCCAGCAGTTTGGTGGGGGAAGGCGAGCAGTACTTC.